The T cell receptor beta chain under discussion was sequenced for a study of cytomegalovirus exposure and HLA in healthy donors. 60 Vbeta and 13 Jbeta primers were used in PCR. Some clones are missing from TCRdb's copy, which holds only in-frame ones; the method was immunoSEQ multiplex PCR. The sample contains some 120,000 clones, around 9% of which appear only once. The ends were cut back, 5 bases at V and 11 bases at J, with 19 bases in the middle. The V gene's germline CDR1 is SNHLY and CDR2 FYNNEI. The CDR3 runs to 14 residues. Sequenced material: PBMCs. The chain joins TRBV2 to TRBJ1-5; D may be TRBD1 (6 bases). This TCR derives from a man aged 35 to 55 in good health and CMV-seronegative. The CDR3 nucleotides are TGTGCCAGCAGTTTGTACAGGGTAGGAGAGGCCCAGCATTTT. Protein product: CASSLYRVGEAQHF. The full variable domain, in which reference TRBV2 and TRBJ1-5 provide the parts outside the CDR3, is EPEVTQTPSHQVTQMGQEVILRCVPISNHLYFYWYRQILGQKVEFLVSFYNNEISEKSEIFDDQFSVERPDGSNFTLKIRSTKLEDSAMYFCASSLYRVGEAQHFGDGTRLSIL.